This T cell receptor beta chain emerged from a study of blood T cell repertoires in COVID-19. Study summary: Sources were T cells, B-cell-depleted T cells, or PBMCs; the material itself was cDNA or gDNA.

In germline, CDR1 is LNHDA, CDR2 SQIVND (reference sequence). The V end lost 0 bases, the J end lost 7 bases, and 7 bases lay between the germline ends. The CDR3 runs 13 residues. Methods used by the authors: Using reference gene primer amplification, nucleated cell counts were estimated. Libraries were prepared by immunoSEQ multiplex PCR; TCRdb keeps only in-frame clonotypes and omits some of them. V, J and clone size are taken as reported in that table, and D and trimming were inferred from the DNA itself. The profile shows roughly 200,000 clones, 85% to 90% of them singletons. The participants were between roughly 18 and 89 years old and came from some 25 US areas. The study assigned cohorts using participant-reported clinical history.

The TCR was taken from a young man who had recovered from COVID-19. The gene calls are TRBV19 and TRBJ1-5; maybe TRBD1 (5 bases). The sequencing sample was made of PBMCs or T cells enriched from blood (not recorded which). In DNA form, the CDR3 reads TGTGCCAGTAGTATAGAGGGGCTCCAGCCCCAGCATTTT. Translating gives CASSIEGLQPQHF.